This T cell receptor (beta chain) was sequenced during a study of T cell repertoires in cytomegalovirus infection. Study-wide results and caveats: Dominant in the ex vivo response were TCR beta clonotypes restricted by HLA-C and specific for CMV.

Each CDR3 protein gets one entry after TCRdb re-called the reads with MiXCR. The sample consists of 150,000 or so distinct CDR3 sequences, about 32% of them appearing once. The V and J ends lost 4 bases and 4 bases respectively, with 12 bases between them. Germline V gene data show CDR1 as MNHEY and CDR2 as SMNVEV (reference sequence). CDR3 size: 14 residues. A remark on this clonotype: What it binds is unknown.

Material: CD8+ T cells from cultured PBMCs, obtained from culture after CMV antigen stimulation. This chain connects TRBV27 to TRBJ2-3; no firm D call. This TCR came from a human donor in good health (CMV status not recorded). Some clones in this sample may be carry-over from other donors' samples. Here the CDR3 reads CASSSMNVADTQYF. DNA of the CDR3: TGTGCCAGCAGTTCAATGAACGTAGCAGATACGCAGTATTTT.